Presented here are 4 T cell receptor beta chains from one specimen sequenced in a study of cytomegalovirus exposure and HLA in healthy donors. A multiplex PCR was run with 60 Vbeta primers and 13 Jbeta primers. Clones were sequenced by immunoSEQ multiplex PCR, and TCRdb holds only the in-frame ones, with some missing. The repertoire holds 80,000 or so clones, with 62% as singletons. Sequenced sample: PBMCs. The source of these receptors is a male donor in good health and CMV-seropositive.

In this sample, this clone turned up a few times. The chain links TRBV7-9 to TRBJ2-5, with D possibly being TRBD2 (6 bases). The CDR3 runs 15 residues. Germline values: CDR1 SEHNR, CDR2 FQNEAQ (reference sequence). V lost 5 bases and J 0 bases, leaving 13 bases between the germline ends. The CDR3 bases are TGTGCCAGCAGCGCCGGGAGCAGGTACCAAGAGACCCAGTACTTC. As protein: CASSAGSRYQETQYF.

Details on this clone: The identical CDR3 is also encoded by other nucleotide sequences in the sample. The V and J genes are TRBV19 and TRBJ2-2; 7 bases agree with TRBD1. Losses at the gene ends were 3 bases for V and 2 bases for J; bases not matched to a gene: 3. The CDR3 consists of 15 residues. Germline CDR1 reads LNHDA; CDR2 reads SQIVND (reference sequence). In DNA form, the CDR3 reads TGTGCCAGTAGTATCACAGGGGTCAACACCGGGGAGCTGTTTTTT. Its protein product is CASSITGVNTGELFF.

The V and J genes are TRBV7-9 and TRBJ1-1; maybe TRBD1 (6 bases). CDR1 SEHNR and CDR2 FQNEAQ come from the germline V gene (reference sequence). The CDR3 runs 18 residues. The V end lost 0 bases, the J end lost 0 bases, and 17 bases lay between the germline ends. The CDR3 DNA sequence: TGTGCCAGCAGCTTAGCACGCAGGGGAGCACAAATGAACACTGAAGCTTTCTTT. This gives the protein CASSLARRGAQMNTEAFF.

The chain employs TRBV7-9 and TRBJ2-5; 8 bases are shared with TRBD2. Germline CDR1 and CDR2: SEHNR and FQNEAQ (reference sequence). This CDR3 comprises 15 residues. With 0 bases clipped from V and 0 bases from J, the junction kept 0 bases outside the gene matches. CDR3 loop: CASSLALADQETQYF. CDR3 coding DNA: TGTGCCAGCAGCTTAGCACTAGCGGACCAAGAGACCCAGTACTTC. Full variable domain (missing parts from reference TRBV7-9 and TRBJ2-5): DTGVSQNPRHKITKRGQNVTFRCDPISEHNRLYWYRQTLGQGPEFLTYFQNEAQLEKSRLLSDRFSAERPKGSFSTLEIQRTEQGDSAMYLCASSLALADQETQYFGPGTRLLVL.